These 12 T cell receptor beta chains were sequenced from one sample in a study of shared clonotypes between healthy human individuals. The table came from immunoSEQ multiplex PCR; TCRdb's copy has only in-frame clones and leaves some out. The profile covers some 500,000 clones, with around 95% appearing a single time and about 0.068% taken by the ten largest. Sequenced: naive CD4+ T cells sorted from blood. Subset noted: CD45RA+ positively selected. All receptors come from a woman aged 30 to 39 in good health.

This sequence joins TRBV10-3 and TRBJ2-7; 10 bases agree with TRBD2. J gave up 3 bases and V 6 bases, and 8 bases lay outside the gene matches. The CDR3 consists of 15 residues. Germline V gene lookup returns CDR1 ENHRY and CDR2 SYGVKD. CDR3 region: CAIRGGASGSYEQYF. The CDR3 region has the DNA TGTGCCATCAGAGGGGGGGCTAGCGGGAGCTACGAGCAGTACTTC.

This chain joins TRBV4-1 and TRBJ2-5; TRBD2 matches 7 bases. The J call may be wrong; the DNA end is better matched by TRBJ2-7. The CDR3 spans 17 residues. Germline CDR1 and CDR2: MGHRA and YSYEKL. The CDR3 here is CASSQEANRPRENEQYF. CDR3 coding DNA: TGCGCCAGCAGCCAAGAGGCGAATAGGCCGCGGGAGAACGAGCAGTACTTC.

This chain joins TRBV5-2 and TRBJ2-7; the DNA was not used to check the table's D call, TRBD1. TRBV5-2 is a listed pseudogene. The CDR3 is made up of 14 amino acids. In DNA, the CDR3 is TGTGCCAGCAGCTCGACAGGGTACGACTACGAGCAGTACTTC. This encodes CASSSTGYDYEQYF.

CDR3 DNA: TGCGCCAGCAGCTTGGGAGCGGAATACAATGAGCAGTTCTTC. Its protein is CASSLGAEYNEQFF. The rearrangement uses TRBV5-1 and TRBJ2-1; D is possibly TRBD2 (5 bases). This CDR3 is built from 14 residues. Deletions cut 0 bases from V and 4 bases from J, with 8 bases between. Per the germline V gene, CDR1 is SGHRS and CDR2 is YFSETQ.

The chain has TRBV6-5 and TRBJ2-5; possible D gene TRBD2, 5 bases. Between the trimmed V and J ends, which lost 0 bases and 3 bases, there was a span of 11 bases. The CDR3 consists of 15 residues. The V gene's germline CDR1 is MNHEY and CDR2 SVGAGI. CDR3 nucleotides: TGTGCCAGCAGTTACTCCAGAGGAGGAAAAGAGACCCAGTACTTC. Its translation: CASSYSRGGKETQYF.

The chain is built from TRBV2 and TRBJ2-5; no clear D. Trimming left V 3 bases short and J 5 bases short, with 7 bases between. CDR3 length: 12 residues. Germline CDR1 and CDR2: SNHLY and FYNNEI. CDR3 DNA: TGTGCCAGCAGTGAGTTCGTGGAGACCCAGTACTTC. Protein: CASSEFVETQYF.

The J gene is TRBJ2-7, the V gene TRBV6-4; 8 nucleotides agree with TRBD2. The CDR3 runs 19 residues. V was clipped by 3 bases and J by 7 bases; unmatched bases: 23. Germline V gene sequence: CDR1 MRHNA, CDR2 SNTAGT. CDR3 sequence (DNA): TGTGCCAGCAGTGAACTATTCGGTGGATCGGGGACTAGAGTCAAGGAGCAGTACTTC. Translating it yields CASSELFGGSGTRVKEQYF.

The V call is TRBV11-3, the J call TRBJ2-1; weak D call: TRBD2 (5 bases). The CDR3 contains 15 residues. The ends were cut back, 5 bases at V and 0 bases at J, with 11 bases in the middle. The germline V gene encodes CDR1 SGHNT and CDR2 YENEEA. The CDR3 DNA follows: TGTGCCAGCAGCCCACAGACTAACTCCTACAATGAGCAGTTCTTC. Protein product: CASSPQTNSYNEQFF.

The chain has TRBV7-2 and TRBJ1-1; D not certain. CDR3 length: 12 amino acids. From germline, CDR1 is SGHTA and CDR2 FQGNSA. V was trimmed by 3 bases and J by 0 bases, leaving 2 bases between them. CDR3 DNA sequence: TGTGCCAGCAGCTTCATGAACACTGAAGCTTTCTTT. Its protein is CASSFMNTEAFF.

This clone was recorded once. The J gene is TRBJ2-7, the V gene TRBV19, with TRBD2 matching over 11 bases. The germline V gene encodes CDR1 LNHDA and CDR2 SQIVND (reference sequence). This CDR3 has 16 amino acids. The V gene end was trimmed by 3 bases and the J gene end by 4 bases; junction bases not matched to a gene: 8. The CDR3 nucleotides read TGTGCCAGTAGTATTTTAGGGGGACTAGCGGTGTACGAGCAGTACTTC. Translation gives CASSILGGLAVYEQYF.

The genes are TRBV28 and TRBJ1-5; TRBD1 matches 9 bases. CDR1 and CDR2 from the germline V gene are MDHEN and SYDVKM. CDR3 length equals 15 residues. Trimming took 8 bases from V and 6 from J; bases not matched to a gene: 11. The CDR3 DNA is TGTGCCAGCTCCACCGGGGGGACAGGGTTTCAGCCCCAGCATTTT. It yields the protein CASSTGGTGFQPQHF.

The CDR3 is CATPTEPNSGANVLTF. CDR3 coding DNA: TGTGCCACACCGACAGAACCCAACTCTGGGGCCAACGTCCTGACTTTC. The chain recombines TRBV2 with TRBJ2-6; D is possibly TRBD1 (5 bases). The germline gives CDR1 SNHLY, CDR2 FYNNEI. Deletions cut 10 bases from V and 0 bases from J, with 16 bases between. The CDR3 sequence is 16 residues long.